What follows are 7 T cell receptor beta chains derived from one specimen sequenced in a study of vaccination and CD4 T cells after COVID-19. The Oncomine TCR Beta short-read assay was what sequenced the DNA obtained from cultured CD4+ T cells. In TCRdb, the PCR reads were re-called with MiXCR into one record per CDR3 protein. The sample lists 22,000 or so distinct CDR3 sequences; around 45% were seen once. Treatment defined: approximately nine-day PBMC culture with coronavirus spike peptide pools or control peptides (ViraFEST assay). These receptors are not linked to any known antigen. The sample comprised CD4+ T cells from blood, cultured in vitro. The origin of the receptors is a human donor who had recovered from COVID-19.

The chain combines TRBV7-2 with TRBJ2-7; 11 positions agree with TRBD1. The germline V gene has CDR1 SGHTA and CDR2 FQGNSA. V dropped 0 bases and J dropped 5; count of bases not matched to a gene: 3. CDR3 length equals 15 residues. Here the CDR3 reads CASSLAPGQGDEQYF. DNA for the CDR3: TGTGCCAGCAGCTTAGCGCCGGGACAGGGGGACGAGCAGTACTTC. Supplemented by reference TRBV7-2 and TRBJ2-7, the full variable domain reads GAGVSQSPSNKVTEKGKDVELRCDPISGHTALYWYRQSLGQGLEFLIYFQGNSAPDKSGLPSDRFSAERTGGSVSTLTIQRTQQEDSAVYLCASSLAPGQGDEQYFGPGTRLTVT.

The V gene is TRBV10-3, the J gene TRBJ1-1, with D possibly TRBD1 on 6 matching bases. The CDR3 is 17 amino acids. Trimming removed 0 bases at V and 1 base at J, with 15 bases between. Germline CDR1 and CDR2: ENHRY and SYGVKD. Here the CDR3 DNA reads TGTGCCATCAGTGAGTCCCTGGGGAGGGGGAGGAACACTGAAGCTTTCTTT. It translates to CAISESLGRGRNTEAFF.

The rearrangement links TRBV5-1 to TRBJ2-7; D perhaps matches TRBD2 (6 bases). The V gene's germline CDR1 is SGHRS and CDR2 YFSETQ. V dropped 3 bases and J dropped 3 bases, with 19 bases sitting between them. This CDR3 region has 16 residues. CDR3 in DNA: TGCGCCAGCAGCTCAGGATCGGAGGGTTACTTCTACGAGCAGTACTTC. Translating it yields CASSSGSEGYFYEQYF. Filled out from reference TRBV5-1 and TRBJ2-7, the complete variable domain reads KAGVTQTPRYLIKTRGQQVTLSCSPISGHRSVSWYQQTPGQGLQFLFEYFSETQRNKGNFPGRFSGRQFSNSRSEMNVSTLELGDSALYLCASSSGSEGYFYEQYFGPGTRLTVT.

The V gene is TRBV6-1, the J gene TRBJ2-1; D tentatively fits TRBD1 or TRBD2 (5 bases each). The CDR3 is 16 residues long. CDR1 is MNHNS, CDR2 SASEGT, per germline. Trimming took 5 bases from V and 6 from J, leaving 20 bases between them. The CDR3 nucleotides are TGTGCCAGCAGTCCCCAAGGGATGGGGGTCCGCAATGAGCAGTTCTTC. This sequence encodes CASSPQGMGVRNEQFF.

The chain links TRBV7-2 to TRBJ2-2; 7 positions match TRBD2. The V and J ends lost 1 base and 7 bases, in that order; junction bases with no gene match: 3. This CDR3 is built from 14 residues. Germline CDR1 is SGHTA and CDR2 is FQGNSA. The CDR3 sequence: CASSLEGRGGELFF. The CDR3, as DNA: TGTGCCAGCAGCTTAGAGGGGAGGGGCGGGGAGCTGTTTTTT.

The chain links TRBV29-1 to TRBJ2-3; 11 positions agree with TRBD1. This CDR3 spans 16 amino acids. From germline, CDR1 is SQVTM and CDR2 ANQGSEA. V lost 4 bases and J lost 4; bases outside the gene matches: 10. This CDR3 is CSVAKLGQGASDTQYF. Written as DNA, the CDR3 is TGCAGCGTTGCTAAGTTAGGACAGGGGGCATCAGATACGCAGTATTTT.

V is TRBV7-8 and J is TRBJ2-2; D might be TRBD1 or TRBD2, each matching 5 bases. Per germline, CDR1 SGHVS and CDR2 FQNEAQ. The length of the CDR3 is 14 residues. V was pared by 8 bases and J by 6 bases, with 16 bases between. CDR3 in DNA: TGTGCCAGCGGGCAGAGGGGAACCGCCGGGGAGCTGTTTTTT. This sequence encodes CASGQRGTAGELFF.